At least ten counts were recorded for the clone carrying this T cell receptor beta chain. TCRdb reanalysed the RACE reads using MiXCR and keeps one entry per CDR3 protein. This table holds about 30,000 distinct CDR3 sequences, approximately 6% found once. Trimming shortened V by 1 base and J by 7 bases, and 22 bases separated the two germline ends. The CDR3 is made up of 18 amino acids. Looked up from germline, CDR1 is SEHNR and CDR2 is FQNEAQ (reference sequence). The sample's time point: patch test 3, about 24 weeks after DPC sensitization. The treatment was: therapeutic diphenylcyclopropenone sensitization with weekly scalp DPC. The entry originates in a study of human T cells and chemical hapten exposure.

The chain joins TRBV7-9 to TRBJ2-2; no definite D call. This TCR derives from a man younger than 45 with alopecia areata. Some clones in this sample may be carry-over from other donors' samples. Sequences were derived from whole blood, sampled in connection with sensitization to the hapten diphenylcyclopropenone (DPC). The CDR3, as DNA: TGTGCCAGCAGCTTAGATGGCCTCGCGGCTATAGCACTCGGGGAGCTGTTTTTT. Translating it yields CASSLDGLAAIALGELFF.